Listed below are T cell receptor beta chains from one sample, sequenced in a study of T cells after somatic rescue of genetic block. The method was immunoSEQ multiplex PCR; TCRdb's version includes in-frame clones alone and lacks a portion of them. The sample has around 64,000 clones; about 90% are singletons. Sequenced: peripheral blood mononuclear cells (PBMCs). The source of these receptors is a middle-aged man. Both conserved end residues are part of each CDR3. The D gene is left open where the match is weak.

TRBJ2-3	TRBV19	.	CASSIVARDTQYF
TRBJ2-5	TRBV5-1	.	CASSLVVGETQYF
TRBJ2-7	TRBV6-5	.	CASSYSPEIYEQYF
TRBJ2-7	TRBV7-9	.	CASSSGVNYEQYF
.	TRBV4-2	TRBD1	CASSQATGGAYEQYF
TRBJ2-7	TRBV4-1	TRBD2	CASSPPGRVDYEQYF
TRBJ2-5	TRBV19	.	CASSVDITKETQYF
TRBJ1-1	TRBV6-1	.	CASSAGGGNTEAFF
TRBJ2-1	TRBV6-5	TRBD1	CASSRDRGLDEQFF
TRBJ1-6	TRBV9	.	CASTSEQGESPLHF
TRBJ1-5	TRBV27	TRBD1	CASSSHRGTSNQPQHF
TRBJ2-1	TRBV6-6	TRBD1	CASRSPGQGRNEQFF
TRBJ2-2	TRBV5-1	.	CASHEGSPNTGELFF
TRBJ2-5	TRBV4-1	TRBD2	CASSRKRGGGEETQYF
TRBJ2-7	TRBV28	.	CASSFVRGERAFDEQYF
TRBJ1-3	TRBV5-4	.	CASSLRGENTIYF
TRBJ1-1	TRBV4-3	.	CASSQDSGANTEAFF
TRBJ2-5	TRBV10-3	TRBD2	CAICPGEGQQETQYF
TRBJ2-7	TRBV2	.	CASSARGGTYEQYF
TRBJ2-1	TRBV2	.	CASSYSGQTNEQFF
TRBJ1-3	TRBV5-1	.	CASSLVKGPGNTIYF
TRBJ1-1	TRBV12-5	.	CASGPLLPWPEAFF
TRBJ2-7	TRBV4-3	.	CVSSQELGVYEQYF
TRBJ2-2	TRBV18	.	CASSPMSGRTGELFF
TRBJ1-4	TRBV28	TRBD1	CASSTPGQGLSNEKLFF
TRBJ2-7	TRBV27	.	CASSTPGTRGSYEQYF
TRBJ1-2	TRBV5-1	.	CASSSSREYYGYTF
TRBJ1-5	TRBV4-3	TRBD1	CASSYDRDNQPQHF
TRBJ2-7	TRBV10-2	.	CASSAQHYEQYF
TRBJ2-7	TRBV15	.	CATSRGGVSSYEQYF
TRBJ1-1	TRBV5-1	.	CASSSQGPNTEAFF
TRBJ2-1	TRBV18	TRBD2	CASSVTGGPNEQFF
TRBJ2-7	TRBV18	.	CASSPAGNEQYF
TRBJ1-2	TRBV9	.	CASGAGLNYGYTF
TRBJ2-3	TRBV6-1	TRBD2	CASSAASGGPTDTQYF
TRBJ1-5	TRBV6-5	.	CASSYSIGGNQPQHF
TRBJ1-4	TRBV19	.	CASNGGNEKLFF
TRBJ2-7	TRBV10-3	.	CAISGQGGGEQYF
TRBJ2-1	TRBV6-1	.	CASSDLWGGNEQFF
TRBJ1-4	TRBV5-1	.	CASSLGSRTREKLFF
TRBJ1-4	TRBV15	.	CATSRDRRGRATNEKLFF
TRBJ2-1	TRBV19	TRBD2	CASSFYSGRLYNEQFF
TRBJ1-2	TRBV30	.	CAWSTGNPYGYTF
TRBJ2-2	TRBV27	.	CASSHAGGGERWNTGELFF
TRBJ1-1	TRBV6-5	TRBD1	CASSSGQEWAEAFF
TRBJ1-2	TRBV6-1	TRBD1	CASSDPGTGGEGYTF
TRBJ1-5	TRBV10-1	.	CASSELEVYSNQPQHF
TRBJ1-4	TRBV19	.	CASSTRTVTNEKLFF
TRBJ1-2	TRBV7-2	.	CASSLGQGPHGYTF
TRBJ2-1	TRBV5-1	TRBD2	CASSSGSSGNYNEQFF
TRBJ2-1	TRBV4-1	TRBD2	CASSQATSGGTVF
TRBJ2-7	TRBV6-1	TRBD2	CASSRVWGGYEQYF
TRBJ1-5	TRBV2	.	CASRESGGGQPQHF
TRBJ1-3	TRBV15	.	CATSSFTQGAGNTIYF
TRBJ2-7	TRBV4-1	TRBD1	CASSQPGTASYEQYF
TRBJ1-2	TRBV5-5	.	CASSRSRPGRVGGYTF
TRBJ1-1	TRBV5-1	.	CASSLEVGRRSNTEAFF
.	TRBV12-2	.	CASRLARPGEQYF
TRBJ2-7	TRBV15	TRBD1	CATSTNRGHLGYEQYF